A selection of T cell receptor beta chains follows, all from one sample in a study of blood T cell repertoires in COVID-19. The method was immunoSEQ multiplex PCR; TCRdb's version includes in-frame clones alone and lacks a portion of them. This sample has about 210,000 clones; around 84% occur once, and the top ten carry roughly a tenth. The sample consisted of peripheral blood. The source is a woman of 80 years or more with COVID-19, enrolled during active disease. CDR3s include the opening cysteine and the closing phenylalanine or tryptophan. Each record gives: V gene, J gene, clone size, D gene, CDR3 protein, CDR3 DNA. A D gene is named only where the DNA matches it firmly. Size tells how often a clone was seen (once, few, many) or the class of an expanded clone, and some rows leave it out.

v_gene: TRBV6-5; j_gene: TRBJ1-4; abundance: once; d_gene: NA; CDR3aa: CATRLGYSNEKLFF; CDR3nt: TGTGCCACCCGGCTCGGGTACTCCAATGAAAAACTGTTTTTT
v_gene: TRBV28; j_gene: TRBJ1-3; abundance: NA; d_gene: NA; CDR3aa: CASSLRQSSGNTIYF; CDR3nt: TGTGCCAGCAGTTTAAGACAGAGCTCTGGAAACACCATATATTTT
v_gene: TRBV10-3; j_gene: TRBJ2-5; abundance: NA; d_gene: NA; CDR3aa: CATLEAETQYF; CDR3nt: TGTGCCACCCTAGAGGCAGAGACCCAGTACTTC
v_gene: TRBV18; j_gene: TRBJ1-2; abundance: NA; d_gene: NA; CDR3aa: CASSPAGTIGYGGYTF; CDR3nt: TGTGCCAGCTCACCAGCCGGGACAATCGGGTACGGGGGCTACACCTTC
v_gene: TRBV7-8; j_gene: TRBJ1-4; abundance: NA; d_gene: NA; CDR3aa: CASSLATLTTNEKLFF; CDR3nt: TGTGCCAGCAGCTTGGCCACCTTAACAACTAATGAAAAACTGTTTTTT
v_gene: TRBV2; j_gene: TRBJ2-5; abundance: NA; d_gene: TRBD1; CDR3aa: CASSRRTGLQETQYF; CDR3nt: TGTGCCAGCAGTAGACGGACAGGCTTACAAGAGACCCAGTACTTC
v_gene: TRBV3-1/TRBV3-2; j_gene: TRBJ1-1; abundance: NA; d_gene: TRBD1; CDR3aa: CASSPDQGGNTEAFF; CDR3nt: TGTGCCAGCAGCCCAGACCAGGGGGGGAACACTGAAGCTTTCTTT
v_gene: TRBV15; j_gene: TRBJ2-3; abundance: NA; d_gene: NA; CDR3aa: CATSRPGSPAGDTQYF; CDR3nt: TGTGCCACCAGCAGACCCGGGAGCCCCGCGGGAGATACGCAGTATTTT
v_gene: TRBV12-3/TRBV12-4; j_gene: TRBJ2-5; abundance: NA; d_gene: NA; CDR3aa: CASRDGVQETQYF; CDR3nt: TGTGCCAGCAGGGACGGGGTTCAAGAGACCCAGTACTTC
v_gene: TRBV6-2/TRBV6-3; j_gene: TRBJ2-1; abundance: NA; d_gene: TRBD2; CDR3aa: CASSPGLAGGYNEQFF; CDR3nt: TGTGCCAGCAGTCCCGGACTAGCGGGGGGCTACAATGAGCAGTTCTTC
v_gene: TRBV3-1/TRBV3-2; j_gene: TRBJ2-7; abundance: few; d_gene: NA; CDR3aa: CASSQDFGPSSYEQYF; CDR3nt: TGTGCCAGCAGCCAAGATTTTGGGCCGAGCTCCTACGAGCAGTACTTC
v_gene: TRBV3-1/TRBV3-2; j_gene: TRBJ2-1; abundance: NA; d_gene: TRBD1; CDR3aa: CASSQSGTGGNEQFF; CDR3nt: TGTGCCAGCAGCCAAAGTGGGACAGGGGGCAATGAGCAGTTCTTC
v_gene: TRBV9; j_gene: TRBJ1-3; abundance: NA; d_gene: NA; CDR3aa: CASSVKEGGGNTIYF; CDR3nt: TGTGCCAGCAGCGTCAAGGAGGGTGGTGGAAACACCATATATTTT
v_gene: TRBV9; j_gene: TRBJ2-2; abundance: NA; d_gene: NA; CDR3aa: CASSSQRRGELFF; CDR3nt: TGTGCCAGCAGCTCCCAGCGGCGCGGGGAGCTGTTTTTT
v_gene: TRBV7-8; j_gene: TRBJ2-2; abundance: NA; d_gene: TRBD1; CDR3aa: CASSWDRNTGELFF; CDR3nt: TGTGCCAGCAGCTGGGACAGGAACACCGGGGAGCTGTTTTTT
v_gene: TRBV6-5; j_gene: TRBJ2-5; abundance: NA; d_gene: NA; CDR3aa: CASSSGGLGGTQYF; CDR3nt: TGTGCCAGCAGTTCGGGGGGCCTTGGTGGGACCCAGTACTTC
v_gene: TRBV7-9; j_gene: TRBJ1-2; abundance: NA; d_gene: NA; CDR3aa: CASRQGHNYGYTF; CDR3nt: TGTGCCAGCAGACAGGGTCATAACTATGGCTACACCTTC
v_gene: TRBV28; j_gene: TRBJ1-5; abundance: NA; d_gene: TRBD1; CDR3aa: CASSLPDRVNQPQHF; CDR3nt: TGTGCCAGCAGTTTACCGGACAGGGTTAATCAGCCCCAGCATTTT
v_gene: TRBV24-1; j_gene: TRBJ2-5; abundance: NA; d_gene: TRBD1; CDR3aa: CATSDARQGKQETQYF; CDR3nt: TGTGCCACCAGTGATGCCAGACAGGGGAAACAAGAGACCCAGTACTTC
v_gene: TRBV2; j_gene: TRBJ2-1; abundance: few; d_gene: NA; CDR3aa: CASSTSQSTYNEQFF; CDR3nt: TGTGCCAGCAGTACTAGCCAGTCAACCTACAATGAGCAGTTCTTC
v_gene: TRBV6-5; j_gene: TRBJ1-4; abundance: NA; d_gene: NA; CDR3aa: CASSYTGMEKLFF; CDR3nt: TGTGCCAGCAGTTACACGGGGATGGAAAAACTGTTTTTT
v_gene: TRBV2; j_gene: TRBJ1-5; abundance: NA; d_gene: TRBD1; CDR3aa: CASSWDSSNQPQHF; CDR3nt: TGTGCCAGCAGTTGGGACAGCAGCAATCAGCCCCAGCATTTT
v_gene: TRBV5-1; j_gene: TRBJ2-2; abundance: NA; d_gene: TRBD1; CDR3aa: CASSLEDRGPTNTGELFF; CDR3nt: TGCGCCAGCAGCTTGGAGGACAGGGGACCCACGAACACCGGGGAGCTGTTTTTT
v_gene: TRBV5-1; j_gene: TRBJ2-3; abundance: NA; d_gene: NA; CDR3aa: CANSQGSGTDTQYF; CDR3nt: TGCGCCAACTCACAGGGTTCCGGCACAGATACGCAGTATTTT
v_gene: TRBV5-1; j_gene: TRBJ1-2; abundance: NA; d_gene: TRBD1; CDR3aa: CASSSGQGANNYGYTF; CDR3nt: TGCGCCAGCAGCTCCGGACAGGGGGCGAATAACTATGGCTACACCTTC
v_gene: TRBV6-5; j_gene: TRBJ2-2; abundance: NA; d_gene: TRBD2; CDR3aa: CASSRTSGRLFF; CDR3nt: TGTGCCAGCAGTCGGACTAGCGGGCGGTTGTTTTTT
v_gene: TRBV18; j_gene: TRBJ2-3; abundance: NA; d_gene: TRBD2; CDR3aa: CASSPPGGTDTQYF; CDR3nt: TGTGCCAGCTCACCTCCGGGGGGAACAGATACGCAGTATTTT
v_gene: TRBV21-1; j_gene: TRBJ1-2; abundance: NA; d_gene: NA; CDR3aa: CASSSHRGGYTF; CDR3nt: TGTGCCAGCAGCTCACACCGGGGGGGCTACACCTTC
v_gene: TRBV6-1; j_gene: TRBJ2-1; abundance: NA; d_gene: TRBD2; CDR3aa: CASSEKGTSEVF; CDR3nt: TGTGCCAGCAGTGAAAAAGGGACTAGCGAGGTCTTC
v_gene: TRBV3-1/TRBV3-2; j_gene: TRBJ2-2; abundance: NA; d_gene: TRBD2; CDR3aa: CASSHTSATGELFF; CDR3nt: TGTGCCAGCAGCCATACTAGCGCTACCGGGGAGCTGTTTTTT
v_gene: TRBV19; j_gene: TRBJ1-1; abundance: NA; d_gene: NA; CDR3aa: CASKYPAVMNTEAFF; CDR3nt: TGTGCCAGTAAGTACCCAGCGGTCATGAACACTGAAGCTTTCTTT
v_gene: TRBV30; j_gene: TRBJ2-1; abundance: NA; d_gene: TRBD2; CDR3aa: CAFITSGGALGSYNEQFF; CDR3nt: TGTGCCTTCATTACTAGCGGGGGGGCCTTAGGCTCCTACAATGAGCAGTTCTTC
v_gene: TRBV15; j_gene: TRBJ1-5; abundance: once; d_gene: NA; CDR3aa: CATSRDQWQESNQPQHF; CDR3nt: TGTGCCACCAGCAGAGATCAGTGGCAGGAAAGCAATCAGCCCCAGCATTTT
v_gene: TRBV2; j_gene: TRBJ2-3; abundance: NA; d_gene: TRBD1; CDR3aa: CASSGQGLGDTQYF; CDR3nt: TGTGCCAGCAGCGGACAGGGGCTGGGAGATACGCAGTATTTT
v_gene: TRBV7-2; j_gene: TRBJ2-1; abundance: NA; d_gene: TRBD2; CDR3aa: CASRKLAGGEQFF; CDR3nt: TGTGCCAGCAGGAAACTAGCGGGGGGAGAGCAGTTCTTC
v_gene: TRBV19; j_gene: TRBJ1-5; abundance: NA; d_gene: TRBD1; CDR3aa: CASSGTGVQPQHF; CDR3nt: TGTGCCAGTAGCGGGACAGGGGTGCAGCCCCAGCATTTT
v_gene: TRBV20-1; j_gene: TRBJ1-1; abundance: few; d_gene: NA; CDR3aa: CSRAVGTEAFF; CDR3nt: TGCTCCCGAGCGGTGGGCACTGAAGCTTTCTTT
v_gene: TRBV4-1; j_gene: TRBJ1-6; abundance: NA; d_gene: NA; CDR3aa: CASSQDSPATGFYNSPLHF; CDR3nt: TGCGCCAGCAGCCAAGATTCGCCCGCTACAGGGTTCTATAATTCACCCCTCCACTTT
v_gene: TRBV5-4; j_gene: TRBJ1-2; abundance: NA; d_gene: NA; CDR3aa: CASSTGQQSNYGYTF; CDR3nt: TGTGCCAGCAGCACCGGACAGCAATCTAACTATGGCTACACCTTC
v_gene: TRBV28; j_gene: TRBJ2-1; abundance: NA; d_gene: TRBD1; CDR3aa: CASNVDRGSYNEQFF; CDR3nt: TGTGCCAGCAATGTGGACAGGGGATCCTACAATGAGCAGTTCTTC
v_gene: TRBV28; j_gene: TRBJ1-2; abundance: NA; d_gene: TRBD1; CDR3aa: CASSLNTGGVAF; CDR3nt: TGTGCCAGCAGTTTAAATACAGGGGGCGTGGCCTTC
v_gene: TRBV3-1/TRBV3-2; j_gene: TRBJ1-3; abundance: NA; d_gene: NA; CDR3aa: CASSQVMNTIYF; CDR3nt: TGTGCCAGCAGCCAAGTTATGAACACCATATATTTT
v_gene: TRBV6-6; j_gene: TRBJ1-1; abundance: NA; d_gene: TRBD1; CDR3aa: CASSYVGQGVNTEAFF; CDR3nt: TGTGCCAGCAGTTACGTGGGACAGGGGGTGAACACTGAAGCTTTCTTT
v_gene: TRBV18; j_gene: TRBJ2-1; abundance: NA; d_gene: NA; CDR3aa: CASSPQGGSYNEQFF; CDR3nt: TGTGCCAGCTCACCTCAAGGAGGCTCCTACAATGAGCAGTTCTTC
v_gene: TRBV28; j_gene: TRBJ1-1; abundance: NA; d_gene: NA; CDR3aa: CASRTDRALNTEAFF; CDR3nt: TGTGCCAGCAGAACAGACAGAGCCTTGAACACTGAAGCTTTCTTT
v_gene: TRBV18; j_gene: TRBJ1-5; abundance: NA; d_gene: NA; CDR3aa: CASSPTGTPNLNQPQHF; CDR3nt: TGTGCCAGCTCACCCACCGGGACTCCAAACTTGAATCAGCCCCAGCATTTT
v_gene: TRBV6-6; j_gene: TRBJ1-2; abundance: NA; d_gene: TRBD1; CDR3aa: CASSYSGQGVNGYTF; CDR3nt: TGTGCCAGCAGTTACTCGGGACAGGGGGTGAATGGCTACACCTTC
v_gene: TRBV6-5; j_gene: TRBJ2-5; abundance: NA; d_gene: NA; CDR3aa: CASRRQRETQYF; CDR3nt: TGTGCCAGCAGAAGACAGAGGGAGACCCAGTACTTC
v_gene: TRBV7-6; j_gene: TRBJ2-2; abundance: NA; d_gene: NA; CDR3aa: CASSLARQGKGGELFF; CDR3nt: TGTGCCAGCAGCTTAGCCCGGCAGGGTAAGGGCGGGGAGCTGTTTTTT
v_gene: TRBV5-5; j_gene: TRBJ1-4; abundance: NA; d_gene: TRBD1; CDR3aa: CASTIGQGGEKLFF; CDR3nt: TGTGCCAGCACCATTGGACAGGGTGGTGAAAAACTGTTTTTT
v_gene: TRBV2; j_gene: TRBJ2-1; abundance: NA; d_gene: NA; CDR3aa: CASTPGPLNEQFF; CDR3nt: TGTGCCAGCACCCCAGGGCCACTCAATGAGCAGTTCTTC
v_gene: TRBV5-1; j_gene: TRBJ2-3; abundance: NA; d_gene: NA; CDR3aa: CATGTPGTDTQYF; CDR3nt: TGCGCCACCGGGACTCCGGGGACAGATACGCAGTATTTT
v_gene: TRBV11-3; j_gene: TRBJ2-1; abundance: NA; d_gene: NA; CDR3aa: CASSGRSYNEQFF; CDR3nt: TGTGCCAGCAGCGGGAGGTCCTACAATGAGCAGTTCTTC
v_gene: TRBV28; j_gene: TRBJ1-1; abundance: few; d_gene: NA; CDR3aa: CASSLAVNTEAFF; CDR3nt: TGTGCCAGCAGTTTAGCGGTGAACACTGAAGCTTTCTTT
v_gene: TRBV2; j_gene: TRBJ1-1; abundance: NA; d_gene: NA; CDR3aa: CASSSGSQTSEAFF; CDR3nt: TGTGCCAGCAGTTCGGGTAGTCAAACCTCTGAAGCTTTCTTT
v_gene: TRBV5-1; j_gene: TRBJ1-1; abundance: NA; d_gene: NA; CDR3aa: CASTKGSGTEAFF; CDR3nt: TGCGCCAGCACTAAGGGGTCTGGCACTGAAGCTTTCTTT
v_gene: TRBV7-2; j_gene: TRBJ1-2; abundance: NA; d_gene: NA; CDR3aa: CASSASGGNYGYTF; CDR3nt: TGTGCCAGCAGCGCTAGCGGGGGCAACTATGGCTACACCTTC